These 27 T cell receptor beta chains share one sample of origin, sequenced in a study of blood T cells in healthy people across ages. For the second PCR, which ran for roughly 6 to 12 cycles, a sample-barcoded 5' primer and a J-beta primer mix were used. TCRdb called the 5' RACE reads again in MiXCR, with one record for every CDR3 protein. The profile shows over a million distinct CDR3 sequences, 42% of them singletons. The sequencing input was blood. The receptors derive from a young woman in good health.

The rearrangement links TRBV27 to TRBJ2-7; weak D call: TRBD1 (6 bases). Germline V gene lookup returns CDR1 MNHEY and CDR2 SMNVEV (reference sequence). CDR3 length equals 12 residues. V lost 8 bases, J lost 1 base, and 9 bases lay in between. CDR3 sequence: CASQTGSYEQYF. The CDR3 DNA is TGTGCCAGCCAGACAGGATCCTACGAGCAGTACTTC.

This chain joins TRBV4-1 and TRBJ1-2; 9 bases are shared with TRBD1. Trimming removed 4 bases from V and 12 bases from J; junction bases left unmatched: 18. Germline-derived CDR1 and CDR2 are MGHRA and YSYEKL. This CDR3 has 16 residues. The CDR3 region has the DNA TGCGCCAGCAGCCCCGGGACAGGGAGCGCCGCGGCATTTCACACCTTC. Its translation is CASSPGTGSAAAFHTF.

This clonotype was detected only a few times. The J gene is TRBJ2-1, the V gene TRBV27, with TRBD2 identical over 8 bases. This CDR3 spans 17 amino acids. Trimming cost V 2 bases and J 7 bases; bases outside gene matches: 13. CDR1 is MNHEY and CDR2 is SMNVEV in the germline V gene (reference sequence). CDR3 loop: CASSLVRTSPGRNEQFF. The CDR3 region has the DNA TGTGCCAGCAGTTTAGTTCGGACTAGCCCCGGTAGAAATGAGCAGTTCTTC.

At least ten counts were recorded for this clonotype. The chain is built from TRBV2 and TRBJ2-1; 9 bases map to TRBD1. Germline V gives CDR1 SNHLY, CDR2 FYNNEI. With V trimmed by 5 bases and J by 4 bases, 3 bases remained unmatched. This CDR3 has 14 residues. The CDR3 here is CASSSGTGYNEQFF. The CDR3 coding sequence is TGTGCCAGCAGTTCCGGGACAGGGTACAATGAGCAGTTCTTC.

This clonotype was observed a few times. This sequence joins TRBV5-1 and TRBJ2-7; 7 bases align to TRBD1. CDR1 is SGHRS, CDR2 YFSETQ, per germline. V lost 4 bases to trimming and J lost 5 bases; unmatched junction nucleotides: 12. This CDR3 region has 15 residues. The CDR3 sequence is CASSPDHGTVNEQYF. The CDR3 nucleotides are TGCGCCAGCAGCCCCGATCACGGGACAGTCAACGAGCAGTACTTC.

CDR3 DNA: TGCAGTGCTAGACCCGGGACCGTGCAAGAGACCCAGTACTTC. Protein: CSARPGTVQETQYF. V and J are TRBV20-1 and TRBJ2-5; D possibly uses TRBD1 or TRBD2 (5 bases each). Germline CDR1 and CDR2: DFQATT and SNEGSKA (reference sequence). Trimming pared 2 bases from V and 2 bases from J, leaving 12 bases between. The CDR3 runs to 14 residues.

This clonotype turned up a few times. The rearrangement links TRBV7-9 to TRBJ2-5; D not certain. Germline assignment: CDR1 SEHNR and CDR2 FQNEAQ (reference sequence). Trimming left V 0 bases short and J 11 bases short, with 13 bases between. This CDR3 has 13 amino acids. In DNA form, the CDR3 reads TGTGCCAGCAGCTTAGCACATAGGTCTGAGCAGTACTTC. As protein: CASSLAHRSEQYF.

In its sample, this clonotype was seen many times. The V gene is TRBV4-2, the J gene TRBJ2-1; 12 bases are a match to TRBD2. Germline lookup yields CDR1 LGHNA and CDR2 YNFKEQ. V dropped 1 base and J dropped 6; count of bases not matched to a gene: 1. The CDR3 loop spans 15 amino acids. The CDR3 DNA is TGTGCCAGCAGCCAAGGACTAGCGGGAGTCAATGAGCAGTTCTTC. Translated, it gives CASSQGLAGVNEQFF.

The gene calls are TRBV5-1 and TRBJ2-5; TRBD2 aligns across 13 bases. The CDR3 totals 16 residues. CDR1 is SGHRS and CDR2 is YFSETQ in the germline V gene. Trimming at V came to 4 bases and at J to 5 bases, leaving 8 bases not matched to a gene. CDR3 loop: CASSTWTSGGRETQYF. CDR3 sequence (DNA): TGCGCCAGCAGCACCTGGACTAGCGGGGGTCGGGAGACCCAGTACTTC.

This clonotype has just a few counts. This rearrangement joins TRBV20-1 to TRBJ2-1, with D maybe TRBD1 (7 bases). The CDR3 runs to 14 residues. With 3 bases removed from V and 4 bases from J, the gap between germline ends came to 13 bases. Germline V lookup: CDR1 DFQATT, CDR2 SNEGSKA (reference sequence). CDR3 nucleotides: TGCAGTGCTAGGGAGGGGGCGAAGTACAATGAGCAGTTCTTC. This encodes CSAREGAKYNEQFF.

J is TRBJ2-3 and V is TRBV20-1; TRBD2 agrees at 7 bases. Trimming took 0 bases from V and 0 from J; bases not matched to a gene: 9. This CDR3 has 17 amino acids. Germline CDR1 and CDR2: DFQATT and SNEGSKA (reference sequence). CDR3 in amino acids: CSARDLRAAGSTDTQYF. The CDR3 nucleotides read TGCAGTGCTAGAGACCTGCGAGCAGCGGGAAGCACAGATACGCAGTATTTT.

The CDR3 DNA is TGTGCCAGCAGTGCCTTGTACCCCAATGAGCAGTTCTTC. Translating it yields CASSALYPNEQFF. The gene calls are TRBV6-1 and TRBJ2-1; D not certain. V dropped 4 bases and J dropped 6 bases, with 10 bases sitting between them. CDR1 is MNHNS, CDR2 SASEGT, per germline. CDR3 size: 13 residues.

This clonotype occurred once. V and J are TRBV20-1 and TRBJ1-6; D gene ambiguous. CDR3 length: 14 residues. Germline V gene lookup returns CDR1 DFQATT and CDR2 SNEGSKA (reference sequence). V lost 3 bases and J lost 5, with 11 bases in between. CDR3: CSASYSLNNSPLHF. The CDR3 DNA follows: TGCAGTGCTAGCTACAGCTTAAATAATTCACCCCTCCACTTT.

This clonotype has just a few counts. The DNA for the CDR3 is TGTGCCAGCAGTTTTGGTATCGCGGACCTGGGGACAGATACGCAGTATTTT. It specifies CASSFGIADLGTDTQYF. The rearrangement joins TRBV12-3 or TRBV12-4 to TRBJ2-3, with unresolved D. This CDR3 spans 17 amino acids. V was shortened by 3 bases and J by 3 bases, with 19 bases between the two germline ends.

This chain links TRBV2 with TRBJ1-5, with 9 bases identical to TRBD1. Germline CDR1 reads SNHLY; CDR2 reads FYNNEI. V lost 5 bases, J lost 10 bases, and 6 bases stayed unmatched. The CDR3 loop spans 13 amino acids. The DNA for the CDR3 is TGTGCCAGCAGTCCGGGACAGGGTCATCCCCAGCATTTT. This encodes CASSPGQGHPQHF.

This clonotype was detected a few times. V and J are TRBV14 and TRBJ2-1; D gene ambiguous. CDR3 size: 18 residues. Germline CDR1 reads SGHDN; CDR2 reads FVKESK. Trimming left V 2 bases short and J 1 base short, with 18 bases between. This CDR3 reads CASSQTISSKRSYNEQFF. The DNA for the CDR3 is TGTGCCAGCAGCCAAACTATCTCATCTAAGCGTTCCTACAATGAGCAGTTCTTC.

The rearrangement joins TRBV12-3 or TRBV12-4 to TRBJ1-2; 10 nucleotides align to TRBD1. The CDR3 runs to 14 residues. V lost 1 base and J lost 7; bases outside the gene matches: 3. This chain's CDR3 is CASSLGQGASGYTF. In DNA form, the CDR3 reads TGTGCCAGCAGTTTAGGACAGGGGGCGAGTGGCTACACCTTC.

The chain joins TRBV20-1 to TRBJ2-3; the D is unclear. CDR1 is DFQATT and CDR2 is SNEGSKA in the germline V gene (reference sequence). The CDR3 has 17 amino acids. The V end was cut by 2 bases, the J end by 1 base, with 19 bases between. The CDR3 DNA reads TGCAGTGCTAGAAATATGGCAGAACTTCGGGGCACAGATACGCAGTATTTT. The encoded protein is CSARNMAELRGTDTQYF.

There are a few counts of this clonotype. The rearrangement links TRBV7-2 to TRBJ1-5; D is unresolved. The CDR3 sequence is 14 residues long. CDR1 is SGHTA and CDR2 is FQGNSA in the germline V gene. With 3 bases removed from V and 4 bases from J, the gap between germline ends came to 10 bases. The CDR3: CASSLGVGNQPQHF. DNA for the CDR3: TGTGCCAGCAGCTTGGGCGTGGGGAATCAGCCCCAGCATTTT.

The chain uses TRBV20-1 and TRBJ2-3; D gene ambiguous. V lost 6 bases and J lost 4, with 11 bases in between. Germline V gene data show CDR1 as DFQATT and CDR2 as SNEGSKA (reference sequence). The CDR3 has 12 residues. As DNA, the CDR3 is TGCAGTGCCTCCGACCCCCCAGATACGCAGTATTTT. Encoded protein: CSASDPPDTQYF.

The rearrangement links TRBV21-1 to TRBJ2-3; the D call TRBD2 from the table was never checked on the DNA. TRBV21-1 is deemed a pseudogene. CDR3 length: 13 amino acids. The CDR3 region is CAGIAASTDTQYF. The CDR3 bases are TGTGCGGGGATAGCGGCTAGCACAGATACGCAGTATTTT.

The chain uses TRBV3-1 and TRBJ1-6; TRBD1 matches 8 bases. Per the germline V gene, CDR1 is LGHDT and CDR2 is YNNKEL (reference sequence). The ends lost 2 bases at V and 8 bases at J; junction bases unmatched: 5. The CDR3 is made up of 15 amino acids. CDR3 sequence (DNA): TGTGCCAGCAGCCAACAGGGGGCTCGCGATTCACCCCTCCACTTT. The encoded protein is CASSQQGARDSPLHF.

The J gene is TRBJ2-1, the V gene TRBV2; TRBD2 aligns across 10 bases. The CDR3 covers 16 residues. The trim removed 2 bases at V and 5 bases at J, leaving 6 bases unmatched. Germline CDR1 SNHLY, CDR2 FYNNEI. The CDR3 DNA sequence: TGTGCCAGCAGTGAATCACTAGCGGGAACCCACAATGAGCAGTTCTTC. Protein product: CASSESLAGTHNEQFF. Complete variable domain (other parts from reference TRBV2 and TRBJ2-1): EPEVTQTPSHQVTQMGQEVILRCVPISNHLYFYWYRQILGQKVEFLVSFYNNEISEKSEIFDDQFSVERPDGSNFTLKIRSTKLEDSAMYFCASSESLAGTHNEQFFGPGTRLTVL.

This clonotype came up a few times. The chain uses TRBV27 and TRBJ2-7; no clear D. The V and J ends lost 2 bases and 0 bases respectively, with 11 bases between them. CDR3 length: 15 amino acids. CDR1 is MNHEY, CDR2 SMNVEV, per germline (reference sequence). The CDR3 DNA reads TGTGCCAGCAGTTTAAGCGAATCCCGCTCCTACGAGCAGTACTTC. Its translation: CASSLSESRSYEQYF.

The chain employs TRBV6-5 and TRBJ2-7; 10 nucleotides match TRBD2. The CDR3 is 16 amino acids. With V trimmed by 0 bases and J by 3 bases, 5 bases remained unmatched. Per germline, CDR1 MNHEY and CDR2 SVGAGI. The CDR3 DNA sequence: TGTGCCAGCAGTTACTCGAGACTAGCGGGTCTCTACGAGCAGTACTTC. This codes for CASSYSRLAGLYEQYF.

This clonotype was detected only a few times. The chain uses TRBV9 and TRBJ2-3; D is undetermined. There are 14 residues in the CDR3. Germline values: CDR1 SGDLS, CDR2 YYNGEE. V was clipped by 2 bases and J by 2 bases, with 9 bases between them. Here the CDR3 DNA reads TGTGCCAGCAGCGTTCTAGAGTACACAGATACGCAGTATTTT. Its translation: CASSVLEYTDTQYF.

CDR3 sequence: CASSVRRDRYNEQFF. The CDR3 region has the DNA TGTGCCAGCAGCGTACGCCGGGACAGGTACAATGAGCAGTTCTTC. This sequence joins TRBV2 and TRBJ2-1, with 8 bases fitting TRBD1. V was clipped by 6 bases and J by 4 bases; unmatched bases: 8. This CDR3 has 15 residues. Germline V gene lookup returns CDR1 SNHLY and CDR2 FYNNEI. The full variable domain, completed using reference TRBV2 and TRBJ2-1, is EPEVTQTPSHQVTQMGQEVILRCVPISNHLYFYWYRQILGQKVEFLVSFYNNEISEKSEIFDDQFSVERPDGSNFTLKIRSTKLEDSAMYFCASSVRRDRYNEQFFGPGTRLTVL.